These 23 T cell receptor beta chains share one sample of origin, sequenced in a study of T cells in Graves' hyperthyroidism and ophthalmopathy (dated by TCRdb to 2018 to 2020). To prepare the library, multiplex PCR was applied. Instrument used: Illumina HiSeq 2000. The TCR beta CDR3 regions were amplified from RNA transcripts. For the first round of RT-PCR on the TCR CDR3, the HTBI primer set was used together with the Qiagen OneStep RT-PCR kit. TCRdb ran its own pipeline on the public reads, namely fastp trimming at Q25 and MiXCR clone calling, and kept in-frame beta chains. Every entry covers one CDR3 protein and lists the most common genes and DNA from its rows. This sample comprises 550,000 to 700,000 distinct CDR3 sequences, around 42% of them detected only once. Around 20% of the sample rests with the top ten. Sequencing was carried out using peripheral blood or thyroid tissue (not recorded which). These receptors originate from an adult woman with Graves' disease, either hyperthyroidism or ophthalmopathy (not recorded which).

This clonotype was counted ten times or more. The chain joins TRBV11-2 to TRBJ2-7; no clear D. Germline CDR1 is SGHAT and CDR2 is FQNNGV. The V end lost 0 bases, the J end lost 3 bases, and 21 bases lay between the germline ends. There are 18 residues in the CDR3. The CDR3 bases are TGTGCCAGCAGCTTAGATCCCGTTGCTGTTGTCAGAATCTACGAGCAGTACTTC. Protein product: CASSLDPVAVVRIYEQYF.

For the CDR3, the DNA is TGTGCCACCAGTGATCTTACCGGACTAGCTAGAGAGACCCAGTACTTC. The encoded protein is CATSDLTGLARETQYF. The chain couples TRBV24-1 to TRBJ2-5; TRBD2 matches 8 bases. Germline loops: CDR1 KGHDR, CDR2 SFDVKD. Trimming took 3 bases from V and 4 from J; bases not matched to a gene: 9. CDR3 size: 16 residues.

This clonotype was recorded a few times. The chain's CDR3 is CAIRRTGYGYTF. In DNA form, the CDR3 reads TGTGCCATCAGGAGGACAGGGTATGGCTACACCTTC. The chain links TRBV10-3 to TRBJ1-2; 8 bases line up with TRBD1. Germline CDR1 is ENHRY and CDR2 is SYGVKD. The CDR3 runs to 12 residues. Trimming cost V 6 bases and J 5 bases; bases outside gene matches: 2.

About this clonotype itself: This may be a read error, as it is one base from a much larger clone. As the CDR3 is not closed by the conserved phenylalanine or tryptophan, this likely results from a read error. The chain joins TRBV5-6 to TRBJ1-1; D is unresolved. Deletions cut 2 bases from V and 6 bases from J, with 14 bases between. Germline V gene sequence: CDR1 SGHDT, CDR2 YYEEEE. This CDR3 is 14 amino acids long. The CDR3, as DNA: TGTGCCAGCAGCTTACCTCAGAGTTGGGCTGAAGCTTTCCTT. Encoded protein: CASSLPQSWAEAFL.

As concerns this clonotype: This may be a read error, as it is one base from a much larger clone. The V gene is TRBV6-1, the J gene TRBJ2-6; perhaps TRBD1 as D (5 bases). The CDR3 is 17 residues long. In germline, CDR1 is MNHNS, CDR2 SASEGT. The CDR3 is CASSHPGASSGANALTF. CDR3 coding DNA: TGTGCCAGCAGCCATCCAGGCGCGAGCTCTGGGGCCAACGCCCTGACTTTC.

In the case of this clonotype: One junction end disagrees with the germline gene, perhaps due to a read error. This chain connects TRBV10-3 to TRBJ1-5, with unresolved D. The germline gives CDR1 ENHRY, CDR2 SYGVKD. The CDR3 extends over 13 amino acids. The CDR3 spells CASSNQGNQPQHF. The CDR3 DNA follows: TGTGCCAGCAGTAACCAGGGCAATCAGCCCCAGCATTTT.

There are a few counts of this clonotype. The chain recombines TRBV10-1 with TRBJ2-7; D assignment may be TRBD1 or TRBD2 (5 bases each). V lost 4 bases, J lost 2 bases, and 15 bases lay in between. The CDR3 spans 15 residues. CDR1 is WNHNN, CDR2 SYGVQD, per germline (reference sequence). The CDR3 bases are TGCGCCAGCAGTGGGATCCGGGACGGAGCCTACGAGCAGTACTTC. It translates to CASSGIRDGAYEQYF.

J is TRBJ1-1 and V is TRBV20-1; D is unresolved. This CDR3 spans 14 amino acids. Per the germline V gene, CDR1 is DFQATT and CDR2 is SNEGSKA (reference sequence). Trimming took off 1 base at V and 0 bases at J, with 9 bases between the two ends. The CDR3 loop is CSARARSMNTEAFF. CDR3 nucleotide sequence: TGCAGTGCTAGAGCCAGGTCGATGAACACTGAAGCTTTCTTT.

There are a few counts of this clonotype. This CDR3 is CASSQEGSLMNTEAFF. In nucleotides, the CDR3 is TGTGCCAGCAGCCAAGAGGGTAGTCTTATGAACACTGAAGCTTTCTTT. J is TRBJ1-1 and V is TRBV3-1; D gene unclear. CDR3 length: 16 residues. Germline V gene lookup returns CDR1 LGHDT and CDR2 YNNKEL (reference sequence). V lost 0 bases and J 0 bases, leaving 11 bases between the germline ends.

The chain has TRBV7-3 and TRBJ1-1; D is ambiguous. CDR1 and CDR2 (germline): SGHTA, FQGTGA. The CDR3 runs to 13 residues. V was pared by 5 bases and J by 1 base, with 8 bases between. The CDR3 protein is CASSALENTEAFF. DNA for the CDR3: TGTGCCAGCAGCGCCCTGGAGAACACTGAAGCTTTCTTT.

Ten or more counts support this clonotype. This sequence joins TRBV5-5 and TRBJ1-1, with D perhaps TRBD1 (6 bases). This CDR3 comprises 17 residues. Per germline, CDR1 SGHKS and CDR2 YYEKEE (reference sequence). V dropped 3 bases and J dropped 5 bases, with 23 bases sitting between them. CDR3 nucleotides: TGTGCCAGCAGCTCTTACGGGGGGCAGGGCTCAGGGACTGAAGCTTTCTTT. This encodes CASSSYGGQGSGTEAFF. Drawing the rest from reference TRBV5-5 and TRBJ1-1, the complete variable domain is DAGVTQSPTHLIKTRGQQVTLRCSPISGHKSVSWYQQVLGQGPQFIFQYYEKEERGRGNFPDRFSARQFPNYSSELNVNALLLGDSALYLCASSSYGGQGSGTEAFFGQGTRLTVV.

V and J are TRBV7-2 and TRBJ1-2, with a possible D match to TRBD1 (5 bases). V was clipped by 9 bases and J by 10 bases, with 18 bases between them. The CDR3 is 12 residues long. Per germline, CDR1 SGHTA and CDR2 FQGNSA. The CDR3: CASRDPFGDYTF. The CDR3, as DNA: TGTGCCAGTAGGGACCCTTTTGGTGACTACACCTTC.

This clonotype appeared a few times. The CDR3 region is CASSTGPRARGYTF. In DNA, the CDR3 is TGCGCCAGCAGCACCGGGCCCCGTGCGCGTGGCTACACCTTC. The rearrangement uses TRBV5-1 and TRBJ1-2; no definite D call. Germline lookup yields CDR1 SGHRS and CDR2 YFSETQ. The CDR3 contains 14 residues. V lost 4 bases and J lost 7, with 17 bases in between.

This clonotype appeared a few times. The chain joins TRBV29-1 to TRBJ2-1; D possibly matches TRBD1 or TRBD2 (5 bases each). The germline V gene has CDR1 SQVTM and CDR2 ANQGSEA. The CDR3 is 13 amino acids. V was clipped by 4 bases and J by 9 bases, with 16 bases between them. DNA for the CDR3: TGCAGCGTTGCCCGGGGCAGGAACACTGAGCAGTTCTTC. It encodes CSVARGRNTEQFF.

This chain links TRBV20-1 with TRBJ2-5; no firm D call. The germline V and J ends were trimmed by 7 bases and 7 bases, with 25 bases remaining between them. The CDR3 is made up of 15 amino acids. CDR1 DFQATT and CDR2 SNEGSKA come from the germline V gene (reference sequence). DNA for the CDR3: TGCAGTGTTTGGCGGACCGTTTACCCGGGTTGGACCCAGTACTTC. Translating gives CSVWRTVYPGWTQYF.

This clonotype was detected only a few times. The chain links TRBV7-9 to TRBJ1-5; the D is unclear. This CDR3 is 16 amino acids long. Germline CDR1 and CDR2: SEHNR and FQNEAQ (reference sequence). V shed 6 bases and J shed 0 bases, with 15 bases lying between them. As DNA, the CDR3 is TGTGCCAGCAGTTGCACGGGCGTTTATAGCAATCAGCCCCAGCATTTT. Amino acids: CASSCTGVYSNQPQHF.

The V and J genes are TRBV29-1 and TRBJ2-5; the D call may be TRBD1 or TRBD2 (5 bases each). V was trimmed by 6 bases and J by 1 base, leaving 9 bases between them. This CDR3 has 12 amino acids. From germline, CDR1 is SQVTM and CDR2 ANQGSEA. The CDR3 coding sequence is TGCAGCGTGTCGAGGGGCCAAGAGACCCAGTACTTC. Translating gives CSVSRGQETQYF. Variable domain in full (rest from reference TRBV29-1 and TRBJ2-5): SAVISQKPSRDICQRGTSLTIQCQVDSQVTMMFWYRQQPGQSLTLIATANQGSEATYESGFVIDKFPISRPNLTFSTLTVSNMSPEDSSIYLCSVSRGQETQYFGPGTRLLVL.

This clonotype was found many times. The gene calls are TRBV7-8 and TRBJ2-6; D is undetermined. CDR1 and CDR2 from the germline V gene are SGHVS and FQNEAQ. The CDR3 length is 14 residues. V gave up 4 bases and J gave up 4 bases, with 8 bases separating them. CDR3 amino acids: CASSSHRGANVLTF. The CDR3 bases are TGTGCCAGCAGCTCCCATAGAGGGGCCAACGTCCTGACTTTC.

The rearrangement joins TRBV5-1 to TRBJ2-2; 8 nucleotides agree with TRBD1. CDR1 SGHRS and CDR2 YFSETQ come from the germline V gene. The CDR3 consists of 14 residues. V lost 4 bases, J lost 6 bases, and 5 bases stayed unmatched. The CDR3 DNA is TGCGCCAGCAGCGGACAGGGAGTCTCCGGGGAGCTGTTTTTT. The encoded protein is CASSGQGVSGELFF. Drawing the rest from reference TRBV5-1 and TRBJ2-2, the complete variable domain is KAGVTQTPRYLIKTRGQQVTLSCSPISGHRSVSWYQQTPGQGLQFLFEYFSETQRNKGNFPGRFSGRQFSNSRSEMNVSTLELGDSALYLCASSGQGVSGELFFGEGSRLTVL.

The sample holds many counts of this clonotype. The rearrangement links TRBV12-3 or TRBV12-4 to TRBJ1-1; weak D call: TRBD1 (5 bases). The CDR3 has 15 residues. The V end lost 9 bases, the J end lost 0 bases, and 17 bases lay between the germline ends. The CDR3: CARPPGDGLNTEAFF. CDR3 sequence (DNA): TGTGCCAGGCCGCCTGGGGACGGCTTGAACACTGAAGCTTTCTTT.

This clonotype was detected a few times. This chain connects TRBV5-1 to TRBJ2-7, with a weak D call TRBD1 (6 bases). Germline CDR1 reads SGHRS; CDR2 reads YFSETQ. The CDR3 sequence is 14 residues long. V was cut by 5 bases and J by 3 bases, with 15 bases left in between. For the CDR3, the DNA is TGCGCCAGCAGGGAGAGGGGGTCGGGCTACGAGCAGTACTTC. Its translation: CASRERGSGYEQYF.

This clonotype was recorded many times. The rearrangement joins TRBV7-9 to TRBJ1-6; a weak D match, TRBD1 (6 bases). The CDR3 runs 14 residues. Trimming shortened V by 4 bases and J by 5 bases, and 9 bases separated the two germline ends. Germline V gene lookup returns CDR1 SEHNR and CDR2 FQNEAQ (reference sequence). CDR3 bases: TGTGCCAGCAGCTCAACAGGGAATAATTCACCCCTCCACTTT. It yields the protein CASSSTGNNSPLHF.

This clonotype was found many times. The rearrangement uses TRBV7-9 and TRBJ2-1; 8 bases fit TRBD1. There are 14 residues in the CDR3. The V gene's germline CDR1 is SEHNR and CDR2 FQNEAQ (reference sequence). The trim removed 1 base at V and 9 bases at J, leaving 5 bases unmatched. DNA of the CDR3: TGTGCCAGCAGCTTAGGGGCAGGGGGCGTTGAGCAGTTCTTC. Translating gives CASSLGAGGVEQFF.